This T cell receptor beta chain was captured in a study of blood T cells in healthy people across ages. Drawn from each donor were around 9.1 milliliters of peripheral blood. Total RNA extracted from each sample amounted to at least 6 micrograms. To note about this clonotype: Antigen: not known.

Primers used in a second PCR of about 7 to 12 cycles were a sample-barcoded 5' primer and a J-beta primer mix. TCRdb reprocessed the 5' RACE reads with MiXCR, giving one entry per CDR3 protein. The sample includes some 1.8 million distinct CDR3 sequences, 30% to 40% of them seen just once. This CDR3 comprises 16 residues. The ends were cut back, 4 bases at V and 13 bases at J, with 23 bases in the middle. Germline CDR1 SGHAT, CDR2 FQNNGV. Study-wide findings and caveats: More naive CD4+ cells and higher diversity marked long-lived donors relative to aged donors. Investigators viewed diversity estimates from one million T cells as underestimates, the study reported.

The gene calls are TRBV11-2 and TRBJ1-6; tentatively, D is TRBD1 (5 bases). The clonotype was recovered from a human donor in good health. The specimen sequenced was blood. The CDR3 sequence: CASSSYAGTMSGPLHF. CDR3 nucleotide sequence: TGTGCCAGCAGCTCCTACGCCGGGACCATGTCGGGTCCCCTCCACTTT.